Sequencing of this TCR beta chain was carried out in a study of long-term antiretroviral therapy in people with HIV. Notes on the study in general: At every time point, clones expanded before ART dominated the repertoire. Repertoires looked antigen-experienced, with only a slight naive shift after ART.

The assay, immunoSEQ v3.0, was run at survey level. Produced via immunoSEQ multiplex PCR; TCRdb's table is partial and in-frame only. The data hold 25,000 to 30,000 clones, with about 86% observed a single time. CDR3 length: 18 amino acids. The junction had 11 bases not matched to a gene; V was cut back by 4 bases and J by 0 bases. CDR1 and CDR2 (germline): SEHNR, FQNEAQ (reference sequence). Comment on this clone: Antigen: not known.

The material was unsorted PBMCs, obtained approximately 2.7 years after starting antiretroviral therapy. This chain uses TRBV7-9 with TRBJ1-3; 8 bases line up with TRBD1. This TCR was recovered from a man aged 40-50 years with HIV. Here the CDR3 reads CASSSSGTGRSSGNTIYF. In nucleotides, the CDR3 is TGTGCCAGCAGCTCCTCCGGGACAGGCCGGAGCTCTGGAAACACCATATATTTT.